Presented here are 14 T cell receptor beta chains from one specimen sequenced in a study of Graves' ophthalmopathy and Graves' hyperthyroidism. Amplified TCR beta CDR3 regions were obtained using RNA transcripts as template. Investigators did first-round RT-PCR with HTBI primers, then second-round multiplex PCR. In TCRdb, the multiplex PCR reads were re-called with MiXCR into one record per CDR3 protein. The sample has hundreds of thousands of distinct CDR3 sequences, about 21% seen once. Specimen: peripheral blood. Receptor source: a woman younger than 35 with stable Graves' hyperthyroidism.

The V call is TRBV6-1, the J call TRBJ1-1; D is unclear. Trimming removed 6 bases from V and 1 base from J, with 18 bases in between. The germline V gene encodes CDR1 MNHNS and CDR2 SASEGT. This CDR3 has 16 amino acids. CDR3 sequence: CASSPRSPWTNTEAFF. For the CDR3, the DNA is TGTGCCAGCAGCCCCCGATCACCTTGGACGAACACTGAAGCTTTCTTT.

V usage is TRBV5-1 and J usage is TRBJ2-7; D possibly uses TRBD1 or TRBD2 (5 bases each). CDR1 SGHRS and CDR2 YFSETQ come from the germline V gene. The V gene lost 7 bases and the J gene lost 0 bases, with 11 bases spanning the gap. CDR3 length: 13 amino acids. CDR3 residues: CASRGVASYEQYF. The CDR3 nucleotides read TGCGCCAGCCGAGGGGTGGCCTCCTACGAGCAGTACTTC.

This clonotype was picked up a small number of times. V and J are TRBV29-1 and TRBJ2-2; a possible D gene is TRBD1 (7 bases). This CDR3 is 14 amino acids long. Germline-derived CDR1 and CDR2 are SQVTM and ANQGSEA. With 2 bases removed from V and 6 bases from J, the gap between germline ends came to 13 bases. CDR3 in amino acids: CSVEQGGFSGELFF. The DNA of the CDR3 is TGCAGCGTTGAACAGGGGGGCTTTTCCGGGGAGCTGTTTTTT.

V is TRBV20-1 and J is TRBJ2-5; 12 bases line up with TRBD2. V lost 1 base, J lost 5 bases, and 5 bases stayed unmatched. This CDR3 is 15 amino acids long. The germline V gene has CDR1 DFQATT and CDR2 SNEGSKA (reference sequence). CDR3 protein: CSARASGGDVETQYF. The CDR3 nucleotides read TGCAGTGCTAGAGCTAGCGGGGGGGATGTGGAGACCCAGTACTTC.

There are many counts of this clonotype. The V gene is TRBV28, the J gene TRBJ2-7; TRBD1 aligns across 10 bases. V was pared by 6 bases and J by 0 bases, with 5 bases of the junction left unmatched. Germline V gene data show CDR1 as MDHEN and CDR2 as SYDVKM. The CDR3 consists of 15 residues. CDR3 nucleotides: TGTGCCAGCAGACCGGGACAGGGGAGCTCCTACGAGCAGTACTTC. Translation: CASRPGQGSSYEQYF.

This clonotype was detected ten times or more. The chain combines TRBV15 with TRBJ2-7; D is unclear. V gave up 4 bases and J gave up 3 bases, with 10 bases separating them. Germline assignment: CDR1 LNHNV and CDR2 YYDKDF (reference sequence). The CDR3 loop spans 13 amino acids. CDR3 nucleotide sequence: TGTGCCACCAGCAAGGTTACCCGCTACGAGCAGTACTTC. Translating it yields CATSKVTRYEQYF. The variable domain in full, completed from reference TRBV15 and TRBJ2-7, reads DAMVIQNPRYQVTQFGKPVTLSCSQTLNHNVMYWYQQKSSQAPKLLFHYYDKDFNNEADTPDNFQSRRPNTSFCFLDIRSPGLGDTAMYLCATSKVTRYEQYFGPGTRLTVT.

The table lists this clonotype with many counts. The chain employs TRBV5-1 and TRBJ2-3; D unclear. This CDR3 is built from 16 residues. Germline CDR1 reads SGHRS; CDR2 reads YFSETQ. V lost 3 bases and J 7 bases, leaving 21 bases between the germline ends. CDR3 in amino acids: CASSSGVDTIFYTQYF. The CDR3 region has the DNA TGCGCCAGCAGCTCGGGCGTAGACACCATATTCTATACGCAGTATTTT.

This clonotype has at least ten counts. The chain uses TRBV7-9 and TRBJ2-2; D perhaps matches TRBD2 (6 bases). In germline, CDR1 is SEHNR, CDR2 FQNEAQ (reference sequence). This CDR3 has 15 amino acids. Trimming cost V 4 bases and J 3 bases, with 12 bases left between them. The CDR3 DNA reads TGTGCCAGCAGCTACCGCGGGGTGGACACCGGGGAGCTGTTTTTT. Encoded protein: CASSYRGVDTGELFF. Full variable domain (outside the CDR3, taken from reference TRBV7-9 and TRBJ2-2): DTGVSQNPRHKITKRGQNVTFRCDPISEHNRLYWYRQTLGQGPEFLTYFQNEAQLEKSRLLSDRFSAERPKGSFSTLEIQRTEQGDSAMYLCASSYRGVDTGELFFGEGSRLTVL.

This clonotype was detected ten times or more. This chain connects TRBV12-3 or TRBV12-4 to TRBJ1-6, with D possibly TRBD1 on 5 matching bases. V was trimmed by 3 bases and J by 7 bases, leaving 7 bases between them. The length of the CDR3 is 13 residues. CDR3 nucleotides: TGTGCCAGCAGTTTGAAGGGGAATTCACCCCTCCACTTT. It specifies CASSLKGNSPLHF.

Remarks on this clonotype: Relative to the germline gene, one junction end is altered; a read error may explain this. This chain connects TRBV30 to TRBJ2-2; possible D gene TRBD2, 6 bases. This CDR3 contains 11 residues. CDR1 is GTSNPN, CDR2 SVGIG, per germline (reference sequence). CDR3 sequence (DNA): TGTGCCGGGGGGAACCCCGGGGAGCTGTTTTTT. Translating gives CAGGNPGELFF.

The chain couples TRBV12-3 or TRBV12-4 to TRBJ1-2; tentative D call: TRBD1 (6 bases). V lost 4 bases and J lost 0, with 15 bases in between. CDR3 length equals 16 residues. The DNA for the CDR3 is TGTGCCAGCAGTTCTACGGGACATGGGACTAACTATGGCTACACCTTC. Protein product: CASSSTGHGTNYGYTF.

Ten or more counts support this clonotype. This rearrangement joins TRBV6-1 to TRBJ1-2; D gene unclear. Trimming removed 4 bases from V and 3 bases from J, with 9 bases in between. Germline assignment: CDR1 MNHNS and CDR2 SASEGT. The CDR3 runs 13 residues. The CDR3 spells CASSVRTDYGYTF. The DNA for the CDR3 is TGTGCCAGCAGTGTTCGAACAGACTATGGCTACACCTTC.

In this sample, this clonotype turned up a few times. The V and J genes are TRBV6-1 and TRBJ1-1, with 7 nucleotides matching TRBD1. Per the germline V gene, CDR1 is MNHNS and CDR2 is SASEGT. V was pared by 7 bases and J by 11 bases, with 10 bases of the junction left unmatched. This CDR3 region has 12 residues. The CDR3 reads CASNRPGQKAFF. CDR3 sequence (DNA): TGTGCCAGCAACCGACCGGGACAGAAGGCTTTCTTT.

This clonotype has a count of ten or more. The chain carries TRBV7-9 and TRBJ1-2, with 8 bases matching TRBD1. The CDR3 covers 16 residues. V shed 1 base, J shed 3 bases, and the junction held 7 bases outside the gene matches. Germline CDR1 and CDR2: SEHNR and FQNEAQ (reference sequence). The CDR3 nucleotides read TGTGCCAGCAGCTTAGTACAGGGGGTTTATGACTATGGCTACACCTTC. Encoded protein: CASSLVQGVYDYGYTF.